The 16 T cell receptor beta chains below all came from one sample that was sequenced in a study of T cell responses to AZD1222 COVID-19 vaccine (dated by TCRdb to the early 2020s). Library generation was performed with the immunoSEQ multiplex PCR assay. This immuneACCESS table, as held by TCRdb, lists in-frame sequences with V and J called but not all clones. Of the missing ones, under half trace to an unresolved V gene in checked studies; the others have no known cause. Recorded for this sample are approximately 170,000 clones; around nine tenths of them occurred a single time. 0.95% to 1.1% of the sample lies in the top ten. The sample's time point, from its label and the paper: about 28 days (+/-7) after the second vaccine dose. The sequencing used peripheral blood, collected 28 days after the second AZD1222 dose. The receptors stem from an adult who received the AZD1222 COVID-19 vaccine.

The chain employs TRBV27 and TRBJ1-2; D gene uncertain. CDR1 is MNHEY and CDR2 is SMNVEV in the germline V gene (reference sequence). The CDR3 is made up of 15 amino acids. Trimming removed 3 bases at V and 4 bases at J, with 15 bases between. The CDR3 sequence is CASSFYPGPVYGYTF. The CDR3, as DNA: TGTGCCAGCAGTTTTTACCCCGGTCCAGTCTATGGCTACACCTTC.

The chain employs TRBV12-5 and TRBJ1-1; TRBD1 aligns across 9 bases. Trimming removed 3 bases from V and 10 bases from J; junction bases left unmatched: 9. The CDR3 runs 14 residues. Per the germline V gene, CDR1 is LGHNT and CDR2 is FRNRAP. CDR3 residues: CASGFGQGNGIAFF. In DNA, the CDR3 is TGTGCTAGTGGTTTCGGACAGGGGAACGGGATAGCTTTCTTT.

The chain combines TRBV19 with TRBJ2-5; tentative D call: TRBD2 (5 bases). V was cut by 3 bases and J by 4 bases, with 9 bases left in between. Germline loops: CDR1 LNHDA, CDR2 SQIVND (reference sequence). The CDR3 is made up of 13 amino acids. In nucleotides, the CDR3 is TGTGCCAGTAGTATCAAGAGGGCAGAGACCCAGTACTTC. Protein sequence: CASSIKRAETQYF.

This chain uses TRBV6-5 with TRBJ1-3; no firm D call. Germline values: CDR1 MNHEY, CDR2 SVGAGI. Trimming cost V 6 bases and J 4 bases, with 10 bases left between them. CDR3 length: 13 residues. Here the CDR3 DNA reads TGTGCCAGCAGCCGCGGAGGCGGAAACACCATATATTTT. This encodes CASSRGGGNTIYF.

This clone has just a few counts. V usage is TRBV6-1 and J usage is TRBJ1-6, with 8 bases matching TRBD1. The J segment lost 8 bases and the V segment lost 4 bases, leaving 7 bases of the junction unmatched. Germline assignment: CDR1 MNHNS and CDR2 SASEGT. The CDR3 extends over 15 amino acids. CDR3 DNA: TGTGCCAGCAGTGGGCCGGACAGGGCTGATTCACCCCTCCACTTT. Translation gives CASSGPDRADSPLHF.

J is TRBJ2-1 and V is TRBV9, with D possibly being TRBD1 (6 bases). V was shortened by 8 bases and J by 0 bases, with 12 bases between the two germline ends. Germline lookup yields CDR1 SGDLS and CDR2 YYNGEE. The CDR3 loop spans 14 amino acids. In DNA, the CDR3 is TGTGCCAGTGGACAGAGGCTCTCCTACAATGAGCAGTTCTTC. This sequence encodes CASGQRLSYNEQFF.

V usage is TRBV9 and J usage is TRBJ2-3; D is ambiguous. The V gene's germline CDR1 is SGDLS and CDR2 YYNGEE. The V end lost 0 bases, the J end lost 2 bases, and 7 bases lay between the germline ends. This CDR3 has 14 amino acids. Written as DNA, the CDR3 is TGTGCCAGCAGCGTAGCGGCAAACACAGATACGCAGTATTTT. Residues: CASSVAANTDTQYF.

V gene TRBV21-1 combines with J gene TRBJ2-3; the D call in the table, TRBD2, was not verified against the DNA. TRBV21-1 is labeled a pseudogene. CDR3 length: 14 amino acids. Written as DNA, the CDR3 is TGTGCCAGCATCCTAGCGGGGGGGGCAGATACGCAGTATTTT. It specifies CASILAGGADTQYF.

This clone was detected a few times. CDR3 in DNA: TGTGCCAGCAGCAACGGGTACACTGAAGCTTTCTTT. Its translation: CASSNGYTEAFF. The chain combines TRBV7-9 with TRBJ1-1; D gene ambiguous. This CDR3 is built from 12 residues. V lost 5 bases and J lost 3, with 7 bases in between. In germline, CDR1 is SEHNR, CDR2 FQNEAQ (reference sequence).

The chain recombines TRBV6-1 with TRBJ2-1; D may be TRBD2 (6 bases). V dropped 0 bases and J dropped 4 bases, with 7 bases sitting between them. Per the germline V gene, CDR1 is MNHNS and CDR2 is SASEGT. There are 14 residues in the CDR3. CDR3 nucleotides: TGTGCCAGCAGTGAAGCGGGGGGTTACAATGAGCAGTTCTTC. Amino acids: CASSEAGGYNEQFF.

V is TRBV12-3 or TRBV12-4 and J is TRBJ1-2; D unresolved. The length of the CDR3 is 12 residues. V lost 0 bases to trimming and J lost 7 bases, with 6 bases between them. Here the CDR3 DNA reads TGTGCCAGCAGTTTAGCGGGGAGTGGCTACACCTTC. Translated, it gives CASSLAGSGYTF.

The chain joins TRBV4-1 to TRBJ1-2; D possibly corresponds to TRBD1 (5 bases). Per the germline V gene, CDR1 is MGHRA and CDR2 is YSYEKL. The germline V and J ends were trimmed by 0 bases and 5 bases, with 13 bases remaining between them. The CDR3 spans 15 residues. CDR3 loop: CASSQDFSGHYGYTF. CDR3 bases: TGCGCCAGCAGCCAAGATTTTTCGGGGCATTATGGCTACACCTTC.

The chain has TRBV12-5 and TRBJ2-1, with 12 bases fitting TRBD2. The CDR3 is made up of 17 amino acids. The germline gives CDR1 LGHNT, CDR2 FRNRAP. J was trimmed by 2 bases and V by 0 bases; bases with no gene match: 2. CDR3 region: CASGLVTSGGTYNEQFF. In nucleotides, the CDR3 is TGTGCTAGTGGTTTGGTAACTAGCGGGGGGACCTACAATGAGCAGTTCTTC.

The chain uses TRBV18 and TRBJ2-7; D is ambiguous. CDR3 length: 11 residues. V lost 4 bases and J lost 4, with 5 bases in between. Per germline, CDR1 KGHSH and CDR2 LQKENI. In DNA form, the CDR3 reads TGTGCCAGCTCACAAGGGTACGAGCAGTACTTC. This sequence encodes CASSQGYEQYF.

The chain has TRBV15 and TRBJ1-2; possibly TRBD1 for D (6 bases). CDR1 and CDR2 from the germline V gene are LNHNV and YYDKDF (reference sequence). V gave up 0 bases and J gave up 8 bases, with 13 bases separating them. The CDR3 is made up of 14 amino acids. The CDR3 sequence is CATSRDRSRGGYTF. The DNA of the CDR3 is TGTGCCACCAGCAGAGATCGGTCCAGGGGAGGCTACACCTTC.

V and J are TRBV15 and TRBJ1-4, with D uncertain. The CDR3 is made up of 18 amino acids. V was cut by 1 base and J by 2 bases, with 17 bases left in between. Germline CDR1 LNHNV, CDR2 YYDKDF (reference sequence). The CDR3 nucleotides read TGTGCCACCAGCAGAGTCGGAGACGCCAACCACACTAATGAAAAACTGTTTTTT. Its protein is CATSRVGDANHTNEKLFF.